The clone carrying this T cell receptor (beta chain) was recorded once. Its antigen is unknown. This sample was taken from a study of blood T cells in healthy people across ages. Study-level findings and limits: Estimates based on one million T cells were treated as lower bounds.

Next came a second PCR, run for 7 to 11 cycles, which used a sample-barcoded 5' primer along with a J-beta primer mix. TCRdb independently ran MiXCR on the 5' RACE reads; one entry per CDR3 protein. This sample has around 940,000 distinct CDR3 sequences, with roughly 51% found just once. PBMCs numbering at least 7 million were isolated per sample. Extraction yielded at least 6 micrograms of total RNA per sample. CDR3 length equals 14 residues. V lost 5 bases, J lost 4 bases, and 5 bases stayed unmatched. This chain uses TRBV12-3 or TRBV12-4 with TRBJ1-5, with 7 nucleotides matching TRBD1. Sequences were obtained from blood. The source is a woman in her sixties or seventies in good health. CDR3 sequence reads: CASSEGQLNQPQHF. CDR3 DNA sequence: TGTGCCAGCAGTGAGGGACAGCTGAATCAGCCCCAGCATTTT.